One sample yielded the 16 T cell receptor beta chains listed below, sequenced in a study of T cells in tuberculosis. Sequencing was performed with immunoSEQ multiplex PCR; in TCRdb, only in-frame clones are kept and a portion is missing. The sample consists of 30,000 to 40,000 clones, approximately 96% of them appearing once. The sequenced sample consisted of PBMCs. These receptors originate from a donor between 10 and 35 years old with latent tuberculosis or without tuberculosis infection.

This clone is deemed medium-sized. This rearrangement joins TRBV6-5 to TRBJ1-1, with TRBD1 identical over 7 bases. CDR3 size: 14 residues. The junction had 10 bases not matched to a gene; V was cut back by 11 bases and J by 1 base. The germline CDR1 and CDR2 sequences are MNHEY and SVGAGI. This CDR3 reads CAAQGGQKNTEAFF. Written as DNA, the CDR3 is TGTGCCGCCCAGGGGGGACAGAAGAACACTGAAGCTTTCTTT.

This clone was counted a single time. J is TRBJ1-1 and V is TRBV7-2; no definite D call. CDR3 length: 14 amino acids. Germline V gene lookup returns CDR1 SGHTA and CDR2 FQGNSA. Trimming removed 0 bases from V and 1 base from J, with 6 bases in between. The CDR3 region is CASSLAARNTEAFF. CDR3 nucleotides: TGTGCCAGCAGCTTAGCGGCCAGGAACACTGAAGCTTTCTTT. Full variable domain (outside the CDR3, taken from reference TRBV7-2 and TRBJ1-1): GAGVSQSPSNKVTEKGKDVELRCDPISGHTALYWYRQSLGQGLEFLIYFQGNSAPDKSGLPSDRFSAERTGGSVSTLTIQRTQQEDSAVYLCASSLAARNTEAFFGQGTRLTVV.

The chain combines TRBV11-2 with TRBJ2-4; TRBD1 matches at 7 bases. The CDR3 is made up of 17 amino acids. V lost 5 bases and J lost 0; bases outside the gene matches: 10. Germline V CDR1 and CDR2: SGHAT, FQNNGV. CDR3: CASSPQGELLAKNIQYF. In DNA form, the CDR3 reads TGTGCCAGCAGCCCCCAGGGGGAGCTTCTAGCCAAAAACATTCAGTACTTC.

The rearrangement uses TRBV5-1 and TRBJ2-7, with 8 bases matching TRBD1. From germline, CDR1 is SGHRS and CDR2 YFSETQ. The CDR3 totals 14 residues. The V segment lost 2 bases and the J segment 2 bases; nucleotides outside the gene matches: 3. CDR3 residues: CASSFTGQAYEQYF. The CDR3 coding sequence is TGCGCCAGCAGCTTCACGGGACAGGCCTACGAGCAGTACTTC.

The CDR3 DNA is TGTGCCACGGCAGGACAGGGGGAGGGTACTGAAGCTTTCTTT. It is translated as CATAGQGEGTEAFF. The chain couples TRBV6-6 to TRBJ1-1, with TRBD1 matching over 10 bases. V lost 10 bases, J lost 5 bases, and 10 bases stayed unmatched. Germline-derived CDR1 and CDR2 are MNHNY and SVGAGI (reference sequence). This CDR3 has 14 amino acids.

The chain recombines TRBV20-1 with TRBJ1-4, with unresolved D. CDR1 and CDR2 from the germline V gene are DFQATT and SNEGSKA (reference sequence). The CDR3 covers 11 residues. The V end lost 5 bases, the J end lost 10 bases, and 11 bases lay between the germline ends. The CDR3 is CSAGFGGKLFF. The DNA of the CDR3 is TGCAGTGCTGGATTTGGAGGAAAACTGTTTTTT.

The chain is built from TRBV7-9 and TRBJ2-7; 9 bases map to TRBD2. The CDR3 is made up of 15 amino acids. The V gene's germline CDR1 is SEHNR and CDR2 FQNEAQ (reference sequence). With V trimmed by 6 bases and J by 5 bases, 11 bases remained unmatched. In nucleotides, the CDR3 is TGTGCCAGCAGTGCTAGCGGGAAGGCTACCCACGAGCAGTACTTC. Protein: CASSASGKATHEQYF.

The chain links TRBV27 to TRBJ2-7, with 9 bases matching TRBD1. CDR3 size: 14 residues. The germline V gene has CDR1 MNHEY and CDR2 SMNVEV (reference sequence). V lost 1 base and J lost 7; bases outside the gene matches: 5. CDR3 loop: CASSLLQGAKEQYF. In DNA form, the CDR3 reads TGTGCCAGCAGTTTATTACAGGGGGCCAAGGAGCAGTACTTC.

The sample holds one count of this clone. The chain uses TRBV14 and TRBJ2-3, with D tentatively TRBD2 (6 bases). The CDR3 has 13 residues. Germline V gives CDR1 SGHDN, CDR2 FVKESK. V was pared by 4 bases and J by 4 bases, with 9 bases between. As DNA, the CDR3 is TGTGCCAGCAGCCTTCGGAGGGCAGATACGCAGTATTTT. Translated: CASSLRRADTQYF.

This chain uses TRBV9 with TRBJ2-1; the match to TRBD2 covers 9 bases. Germline CDR1 SGDLS, CDR2 YYNGEE. Trimming at V came to 0 bases and at J to 7 bases, leaving 5 bases not matched to a gene. This CDR3 is built from 15 residues. CDR3 residues: CASSVGASGVNEQFF. The CDR3 DNA follows: TGTGCCAGCAGCGTAGGTGCTAGCGGGGTTAATGAGCAGTTCTTC.

V is TRBV10-3 and J is TRBJ2-7, with 8 bases that match TRBD1. The CDR3 is made up of 13 amino acids. CDR1 and CDR2 from the germline V gene are ENHRY and SYGVKD. V was pared by 6 bases and J by 6 bases, with 7 bases of the junction left unmatched. CDR3: CAIRQGQGTEQYF. In DNA, the CDR3 is TGTGCCATCAGACAAGGACAGGGCACCGAGCAGTACTTC.

This chain links TRBV7-9 with TRBJ2-1; the D gene is possibly TRBD2 (6 bases). CDR1 and CDR2 (germline): SEHNR, FQNEAQ (reference sequence). The CDR3 spans 15 residues. Trimming removed 2 bases from V and 2 bases from J, with 10 bases in between. The CDR3 sequence is CASSLKLAPYNEQFF. DNA for the CDR3: TGTGCCAGCAGCTTAAAACTAGCCCCCTACAATGAGCAGTTCTTC. The full variable domain, rest sourced from reference TRBV7-9 and TRBJ2-1, is DTGVSQNPRHKITKRGQNVTFRCDPISEHNRLYWYRQTLGQGPEFLTYFQNEAQLEKSRLLSDRFSAERPKGSFSTLEIQRTEQGDSAMYLCASSLKLAPYNEQFFGPGTRLTVL.

The chain links TRBV7-2 to TRBJ1-4; 7 bases fit TRBD1. CDR3 length: 16 residues. V lost 5 bases and J lost 3; bases outside the gene matches: 9. Germline V gives CDR1 SGHTA, CDR2 FQGNSA. CDR3: CASSRQGVLANEKLFF. In DNA form, the CDR3 reads TGTGCCAGCAGCCGACAGGGAGTTCTAGCTAATGAAAAACTGTTTTTT. Full variable domain (outside the CDR3, taken from reference TRBV7-2 and TRBJ1-4): GAGVSQSPSNKVTEKGKDVELRCDPISGHTALYWYRQSLGQGLEFLIYFQGNSAPDKSGLPSDRFSAERTGGSVSTLTIQRTQQEDSAVYLCASSRQGVLANEKLFFGSGTQLSVL.

The rearrangement links TRBV7-2 to TRBJ2-5; 7 bases align to TRBD1. CDR1 is SGHTA and CDR2 is FQGNSA in the germline V gene. This CDR3 has 13 amino acids. J was trimmed by 3 bases and V by 5 bases; bases with no gene match: 3. Here the CDR3 DNA reads TGTGCCAGCAGCACTACAGGGGAAGAGACCCAGTACTTC. Its translation is CASSTTGEETQYF.

CDR3 sequence: CASSSLLAATYNEQFF. The DNA of the CDR3 is TGTGCCAGCAGTTCTCTCCTAGCGGCTACCTACAATGAGCAGTTCTTC. The chain combines TRBV27 with TRBJ2-1, with 7 bases lining up with TRBD2. Germline trimming cut 4 bases from V and 2 bases from J; bases unmatched to any gene: 8. The CDR3 consists of 16 residues. Per the germline V gene, CDR1 is MNHEY and CDR2 is SMNVEV (reference sequence).

V and J are TRBV30 and TRBJ1-1; tentatively, D is TRBD1 (5 bases). Germline V CDR1 and CDR2: GTSNPN, SVGIG (reference sequence). The CDR3 extends over 12 amino acids. Trimming removed 5 bases at V and 4 bases at J, with 11 bases between. CDR3 nucleotide sequence: TGTGCCTGGGGGGGGGTCCCCACTGAAGCTTTCTTT. It codes for CAWGGVPTEAFF.